This T cell receptor (beta chain) was captured by sequencing in a study of T cells after yellow fever vaccination. Whole-study findings and limits: Abundant contaminating clonotypes from the bulk population could appear in FACS-sorted repertoires.

Trimming stripped 5 bases from V and 5 bases from J, with 15 bases between. CDR1 and CDR2 from the germline V gene are DFQATT and SNEGSKA (reference sequence). The CDR3 runs to 13 residues. Of note for this clonotype: Its antigen is unknown.

MiXCR, applied by TCRdb to the 5' RACE reads, yields one record per CDR3 protein. The sample shows just under 600,000 distinct CDR3 sequences, about 13% of them seen only once. The chain carries TRBV20-1 and TRBJ2-5; tentative D call: TRBD1 (5 bases). The clonotype originates from a man aged 25 to 45 who received the YFV17D yellow fever vaccine. Sequenced material: PBMCs, taken on the day of the yellow fever booster vaccination. This CDR3 reads CSADQGTTETQYF. CDR3 coding DNA: TGCAGTGCTGATCAGGGTACGACGGAGACCCAGTACTTC.